This T cell receptor (beta chain) was captured by sequencing in a study of T cells after yellow fever vaccination. This CDR3 contains 12 residues. The V gene's germline CDR1 is MNHNY and CDR2 SVGAGI (reference sequence). The V gene lost 7 bases and the J gene lost 7 bases, with 11 bases spanning the gap. TCRdb processed the 5' RACE reads anew with MiXCR; each CDR3 protein has one entry. Among 620,000 or so distinct CDR3 sequences listed, 9% to 15% were seen once. The receptor was derived from a man younger than 45 who received the YFV17D yellow fever vaccine. The specimen was PBMCs, collected on the day of the yellow fever booster vaccination. This chain links TRBV6-6 with TRBJ2-1; D gene uncertain. CDR3 nucleotides: TGTGCCAGCACCCGAAATGAAAATGAGCAGTTCTTC. Its translation: CASTRNENEQFF.